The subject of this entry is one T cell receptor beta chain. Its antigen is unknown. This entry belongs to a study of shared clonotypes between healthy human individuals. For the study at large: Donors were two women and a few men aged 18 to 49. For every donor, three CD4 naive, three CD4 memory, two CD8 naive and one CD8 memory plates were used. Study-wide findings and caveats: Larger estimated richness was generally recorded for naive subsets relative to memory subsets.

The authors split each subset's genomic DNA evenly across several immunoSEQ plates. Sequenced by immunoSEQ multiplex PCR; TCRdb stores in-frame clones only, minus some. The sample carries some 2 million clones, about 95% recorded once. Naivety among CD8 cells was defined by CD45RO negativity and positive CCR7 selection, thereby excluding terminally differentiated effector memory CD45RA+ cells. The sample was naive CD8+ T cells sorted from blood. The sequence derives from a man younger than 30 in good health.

CDR3 coding DNA: TGTGCCAGTAGTATCTTGCGGGGTGGGGGCCCAGATACGCAGTATTTT. It codes for CASSILRGGGPDTQYF. The gene calls are TRBV19 and TRBJ2-3; perhaps D is TRBD1 or TRBD2 (6 bases each). This CDR3 is 16 amino acids long. V lost 3 bases and J lost 4, with 17 bases in between. CDR1 is LNHDA, CDR2 SQIVND, per germline (reference sequence).